Following are 6 T cell receptor beta chains from one sample sequenced in a study of Graves' ophthalmopathy and Graves' hyperthyroidism. TCR beta CDR3 regions were amplified from RNA transcripts. Following a first-round RT-PCR that used HTBI primers, a second-round multiplex PCR was carried out. TCRdb analysed the multiplex PCR reads with MiXCR anew, one entry per CDR3 protein. Of hundreds of thousands of distinct CDR3 sequences in the sample, more than 20% were seen once. The specimen sequenced was peripheral blood. The receptor source for this set is a woman younger than 30 with stable Graves' hyperthyroidism.

This clonotype was recorded at least ten times. The chain carries TRBV28 and TRBJ1-2; D unclear. The CDR3 length is 12 residues. The V end lost 3 bases, the J end lost 3 bases, and 5 bases lay between the germline ends. Looked up from germline, CDR1 is MDHEN and CDR2 is SYDVKM. The CDR3 sequence is CASSLYDYGYTF. CDR3 nucleotide sequence: TGTGCCAGCAGTTTGTATGACTATGGCTACACCTTC.

This clonotype was picked up a small number of times. The chain carries TRBV30 and TRBJ1-1; D gene uncertain. V was pared by 2 bases and J by 0 bases, with 10 bases between. The CDR3 consists of 14 residues. CDR1 and CDR2 from the germline V gene are GTSNPN and SVGIG (reference sequence). The CDR3 loop reads CAWSQPPMNTEAFF. CDR3 in DNA: TGTGCCTGGAGTCAACCCCCCATGAACACTGAAGCTTTCTTT. Full variable domain (missing parts from reference TRBV30 and TRBJ1-1): SQTIHQWPATLVQPVGSPLSLECTVEGTSNPNLYWYRQAAGRGLQLLFYSVGIGQISSEVPQNLSASRPQDRQFILSSKKLLLSDSGFYLCAWSQPPMNTEAFFGQGTRLTVV.

This clonotype showed up many times. This may be a read error: a much more frequent sequence differs by one nucleotide. The chain is built from TRBV12-3 or TRBV12-4 and TRBJ2-7; 9 nucleotides agree with TRBD2. Germline trimming cut 8 bases from V and 2 bases from J; bases unmatched to any gene: 1. CDR3 length equals 12 residues. The CDR3 is CASGGGAYEQYF. CDR3 sequence (DNA): TGTGCCAGCGGCGGGGGGGCCTACGAGCAGTACTTC.

Ten or more counts support this clonotype. The chain links TRBV24-1 to TRBJ2-2, with 9 bases lining up with TRBD2. This CDR3 spans 17 amino acids. After removal of 0 bases from V and 7 bases from J, the junction contained 8 bases not matched to a gene. Germline loops: CDR1 KGHDR, CDR2 SFDVKD. The CDR3 DNA follows: TGTGCCACCAGTGATTTGAATCGACTAGCGGAGATCGGGGAGCTGTTTTTT. This sequence encodes CATSDLNRLAEIGELFF.

At least ten counts were recorded for this clonotype. V is TRBV11-3 and J is TRBJ2-5, with TRBD1 matching 10 bases. Germline V gene lookup returns CDR1 SGHNT and CDR2 YENEEA. CDR3 length: 14 amino acids. Losses at the gene ends were 8 bases for V and 3 bases for J; bases not matched to a gene: 6. As DNA, the CDR3 is TGTGCCAGCGCCTCCGGGACAGGGGAAGAGACCCAGTACTTC. Encoded protein: CASASGTGEETQYF.

The V gene is TRBV24-1, the J gene TRBJ2-7; TRBD1 aligns across 8 bases. J was trimmed by 5 bases and V by 4 bases; bases with no gene match: 9. The germline gives CDR1 KGHDR, CDR2 SFDVKD. CDR3 length: 15 amino acids. The CDR3 loop reads CATSDGTGRADEQYF. CDR3 nucleotides: TGTGCCACCAGTGACGGGACAGGTAGGGCCGACGAGCAGTACTTC.